The clone carrying this TCR beta chain came up a few times. Its specificity is not known. V was shortened by 4 bases and J by 7 bases, with 13 bases between the two germline ends. The length of the CDR3 is 13 residues. The germline gives CDR1 KGHSH, CDR2 LQKENI. These data originate in a study of T cells in Graves' hyperthyroidism and ophthalmopathy. Study-wide points: Most thyroid clonotypes that were expanded above 0.001 also turned up in blood.

Amplification targeted TCR beta CDR3 regions from RNA transcripts. The HTBI primer set drove a first-round RT-PCR of the TCR CDR3. TCRdb reanalysed the multiplex PCR reads using MiXCR and keeps one entry per CDR3 protein. The profile shows under 700,000 distinct CDR3 sequences, 40% to 55% of them singletons. This sequence was found in a woman between 18 and 29 years old with Graves' hyperthyroidism. The sample taken for sequencing was peripheral blood or thyroid tissue (not recorded which). The chain uses TRBV18 and TRBJ1-2; D ambiguous. CDR3 region: CASSLTYALGYTF. Here the CDR3 DNA reads TGTGCCAGCTCACTGACTTACGCCCTTGGCTACACCTTC.